This T cell receptor beta chain was recovered during a study of shared clonotypes between healthy human individuals. V was pared by 3 bases and J by 2 bases, with 4 bases of the junction left unmatched. CDR1 and CDR2 (germline): MNHNS, SASEGT. This CDR3 spans 15 amino acids. Original processing notes: ImmunoSEQ yielded junction-only sequences lacking quality scores, so filtering differed. Here immunoSEQ multiplex PCR was the method, and the copy in TCRdb shows in-frame clones only, minus some. That table furnishes V, J and clone size, whereas the DNA furnished D and trimming. The sample records over a million clones, roughly 96% being singletons. General study results and limits: Sharing across four donors was highest in naive CD4 (approximately 5%) and lowest in memory CD8 (approximately 0.4%).

With regard to this clone: Its target is not known.

The sequence was obtained from a young man in good health. Specimen: naive CD4+ T cells sorted from blood. Subset defined: CD45RA+ positively selected. V gene TRBV6-1 combines with J gene TRBJ2-3; TRBD2 matches 8 bases. CDR3 in amino acids: CASSDEAGVTDTQYF. CDR3 nucleotide sequence: TGTGCCAGCAGTGACGAAGCGGGAGTCACAGATACGCAGTATTTT.